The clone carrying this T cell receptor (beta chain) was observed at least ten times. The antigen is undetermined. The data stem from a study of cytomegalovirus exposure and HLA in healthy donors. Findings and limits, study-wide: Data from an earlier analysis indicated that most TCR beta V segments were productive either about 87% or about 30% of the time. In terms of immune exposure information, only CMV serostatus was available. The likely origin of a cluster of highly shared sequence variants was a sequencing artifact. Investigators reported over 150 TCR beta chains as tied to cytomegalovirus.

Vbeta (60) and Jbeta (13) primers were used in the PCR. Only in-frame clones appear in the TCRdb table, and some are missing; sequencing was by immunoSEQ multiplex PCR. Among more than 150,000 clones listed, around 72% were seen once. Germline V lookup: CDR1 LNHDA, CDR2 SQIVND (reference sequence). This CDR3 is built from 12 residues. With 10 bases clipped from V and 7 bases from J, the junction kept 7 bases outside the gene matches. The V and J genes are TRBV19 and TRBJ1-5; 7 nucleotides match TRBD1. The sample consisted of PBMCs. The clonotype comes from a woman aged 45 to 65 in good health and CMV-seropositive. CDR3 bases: TGTGCCACCCGACAGGGTGACCAGCCCCAGCATTTT. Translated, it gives CATRQGDQPQHF.